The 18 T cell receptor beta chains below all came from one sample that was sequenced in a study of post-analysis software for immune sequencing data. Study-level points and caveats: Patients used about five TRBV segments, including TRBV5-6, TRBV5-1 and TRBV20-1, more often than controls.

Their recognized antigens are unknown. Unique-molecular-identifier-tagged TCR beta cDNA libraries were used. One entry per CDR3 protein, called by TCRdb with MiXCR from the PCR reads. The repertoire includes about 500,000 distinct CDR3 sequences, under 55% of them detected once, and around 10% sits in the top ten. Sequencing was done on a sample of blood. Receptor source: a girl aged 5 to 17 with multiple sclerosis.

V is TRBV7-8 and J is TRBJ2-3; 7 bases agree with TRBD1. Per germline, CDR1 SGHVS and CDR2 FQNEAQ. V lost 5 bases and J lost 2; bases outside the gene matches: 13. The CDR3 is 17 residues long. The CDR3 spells CASSLSVEGAITDTQYF. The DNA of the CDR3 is TGTGCCAGCAGCCTCTCCGTAGAGGGGGCTATCACAGATACGCAGTATTTT. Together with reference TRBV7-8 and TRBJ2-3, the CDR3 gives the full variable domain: GAGVSQSPRYKVAKRGQDVALRCDPISGHVSLFWYQQALGQGPEFLTYFQNEAQLDKSGLPSDRFFAERPEGSVSTLKIQRTQQEDSAVYLCASSLSVEGAITDTQYFGPGTRLTVL.

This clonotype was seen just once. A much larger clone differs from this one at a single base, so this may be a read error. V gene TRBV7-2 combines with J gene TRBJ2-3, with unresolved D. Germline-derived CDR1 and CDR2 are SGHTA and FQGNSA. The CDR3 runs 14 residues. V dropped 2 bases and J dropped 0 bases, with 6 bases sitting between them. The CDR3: CASSLPASTDTQYF. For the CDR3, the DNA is TGTGCCAGCAGCTTACCGGCTAGCACAGATACGCAGTATTTT. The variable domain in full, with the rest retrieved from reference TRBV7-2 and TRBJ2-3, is GAGVSQSPSNKVTEKGKDVELRCDPISGHTALYWYRQSLGQGLEFLIYFQGNSAPDKSGLPSDRFSAERTGGSVSTLTIQRTQQEDSAVYLCASSLPASTDTQYFGPGTRLTVL.

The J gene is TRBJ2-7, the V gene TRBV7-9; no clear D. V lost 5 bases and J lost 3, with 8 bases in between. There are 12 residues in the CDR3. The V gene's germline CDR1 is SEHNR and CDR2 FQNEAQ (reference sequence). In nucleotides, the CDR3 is TGTGCCAGCAGCACCCAGAACTACGAGCAGTACTTC. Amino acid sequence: CASSTQNYEQYF.

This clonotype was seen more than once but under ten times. The CDR3 here is CASSLRASSYNEQFF. CDR3 DNA sequence: TGTGCCAGCAGCCTAAGGGCTAGCAGTTACAATGAGCAGTTCTTC. The genes are TRBV7-3 and TRBJ2-1; D is possibly TRBD2 (5 bases). The germline CDR1 and CDR2 sequences are SGHTA and FQGTGA. This CDR3 region has 15 residues. V was cut by 5 bases and J by 4 bases, with 15 bases left in between. The whole variable domain, filled in from reference TRBV7-3 and TRBJ2-1, reads GAGVSQTPSNKVTEKGKYVELRCDPISGHTALYWYRQSLGQGPEFLIYFQGTGAADDSGLPNDRFFAVRPEGSVSTLKIQRTERGDSAVYLCASSLRASSYNEQFFGPGTRLTVL.

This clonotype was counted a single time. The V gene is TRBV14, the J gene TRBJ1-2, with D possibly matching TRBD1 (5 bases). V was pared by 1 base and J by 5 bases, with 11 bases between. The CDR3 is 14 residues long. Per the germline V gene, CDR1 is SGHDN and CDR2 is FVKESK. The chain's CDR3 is CASSQGGLNYGYTF. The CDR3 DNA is TGTGCCAGCAGCCAAGGGGGGTTGAATTATGGCTACACCTTC.

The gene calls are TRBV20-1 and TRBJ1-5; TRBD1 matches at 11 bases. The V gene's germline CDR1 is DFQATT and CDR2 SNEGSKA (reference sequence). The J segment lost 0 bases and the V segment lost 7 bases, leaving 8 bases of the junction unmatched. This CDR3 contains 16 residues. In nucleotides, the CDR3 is TGCAGTGGGGGGAGGACAGGGGGCTATAGCAATCAGCCCCAGCATTTT. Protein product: CSGGRTGGYSNQPQHF.

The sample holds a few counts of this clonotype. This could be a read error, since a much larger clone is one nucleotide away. The CDR3 is CAWSVGALRTRQFF. The CDR3 DNA reads TGTGCCTGGAGTGTAGGGGCCTTACGAACAAGGCAGTTCTTC. V usage is TRBV30 and J usage is TRBJ2-1, with a weak D call TRBD1 (5 bases). Trimming took 0 bases from V and 12 from J, leaving 18 bases between them. The CDR3 extends over 14 amino acids. Germline V CDR1 and CDR2: GTSNPN, SVGIG (reference sequence).

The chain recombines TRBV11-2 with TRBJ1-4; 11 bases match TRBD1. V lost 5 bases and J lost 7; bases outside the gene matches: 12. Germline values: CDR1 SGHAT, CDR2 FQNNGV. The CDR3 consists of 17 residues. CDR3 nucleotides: TGTGCCAGCAGCCGGAGTGGGACAGGGGGTTCACGTGAAAAACTGTTTTTT. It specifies CASSRSGTGGSREKLFF.

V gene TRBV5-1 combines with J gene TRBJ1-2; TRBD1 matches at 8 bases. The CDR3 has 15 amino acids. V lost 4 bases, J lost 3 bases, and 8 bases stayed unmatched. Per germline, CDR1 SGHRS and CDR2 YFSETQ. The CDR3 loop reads CASSRGGQGDYGYTF. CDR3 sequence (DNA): TGCGCCAGCAGCAGAGGTGGACAGGGAGACTATGGCTACACCTTC. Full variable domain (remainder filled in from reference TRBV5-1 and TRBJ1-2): KAGVTQTPRYLIKTRGQQVTLSCSPISGHRSVSWYQQTPGQGLQFLFEYFSETQRNKGNFPGRFSGRQFSNSRSEMNVSTLELGDSALYLCASSRGGQGDYGYTFGSGTRLTVV.

In DNA, the CDR3 is TGTGCCACCAGTGATTCTTTCAACTCTCCCGAGCAGTACTTC. Amino acids: CATSDSFNSPEQYF. The chain joins TRBV24-1 to TRBJ2-7; no clear D gene. V gave up 2 bases and J gave up 6 bases, with 13 bases separating them. CDR3 length: 14 residues. Germline V gives CDR1 KGHDR, CDR2 SFDVKD.

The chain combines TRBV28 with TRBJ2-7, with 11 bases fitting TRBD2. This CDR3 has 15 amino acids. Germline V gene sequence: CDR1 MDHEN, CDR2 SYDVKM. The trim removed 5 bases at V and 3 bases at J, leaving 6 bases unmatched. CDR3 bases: TGTGCCAGCAGTCAAGCCGGGACTAGCGGCTACGAGCAGTACTTC. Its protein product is CASSQAGTSGYEQYF.

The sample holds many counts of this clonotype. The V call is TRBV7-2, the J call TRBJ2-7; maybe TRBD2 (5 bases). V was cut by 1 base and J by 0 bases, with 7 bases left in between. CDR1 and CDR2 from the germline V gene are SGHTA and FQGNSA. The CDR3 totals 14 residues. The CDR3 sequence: CASSLGGFSYEQYF. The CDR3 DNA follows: TGTGCCAGCAGCTTAGGCGGGTTCTCCTACGAGCAGTACTTC.

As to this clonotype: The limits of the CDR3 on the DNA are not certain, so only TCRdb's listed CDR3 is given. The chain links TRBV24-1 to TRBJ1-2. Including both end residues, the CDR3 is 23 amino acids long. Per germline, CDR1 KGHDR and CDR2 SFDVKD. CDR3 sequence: CATSDWDLDTQYFGPGTHYGYTF.

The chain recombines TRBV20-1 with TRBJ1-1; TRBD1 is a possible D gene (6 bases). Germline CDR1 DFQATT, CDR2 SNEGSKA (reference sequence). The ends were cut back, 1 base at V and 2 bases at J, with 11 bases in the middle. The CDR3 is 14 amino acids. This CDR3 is CSARAGAANTEAFF. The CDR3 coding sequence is TGCAGTGCTAGAGCAGGGGCAGCCAACACTGAAGCTTTCTTT.

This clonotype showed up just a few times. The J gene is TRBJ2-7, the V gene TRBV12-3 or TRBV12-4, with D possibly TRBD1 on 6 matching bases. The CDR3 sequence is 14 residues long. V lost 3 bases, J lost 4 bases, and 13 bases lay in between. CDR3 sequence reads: CASSLTTGSYEQYF. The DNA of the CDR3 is TGTGCCAGCAGTTTGACAACAGGGAGTTACGAGCAGTACTTC.

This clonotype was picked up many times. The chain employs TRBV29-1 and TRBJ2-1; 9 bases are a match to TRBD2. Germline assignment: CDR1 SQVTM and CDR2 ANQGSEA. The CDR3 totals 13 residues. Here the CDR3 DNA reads TGCAGGATAACCGGGACTAGCCTTAGTGAGCAGTTCTTC. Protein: CRITGTSLSEQFF.

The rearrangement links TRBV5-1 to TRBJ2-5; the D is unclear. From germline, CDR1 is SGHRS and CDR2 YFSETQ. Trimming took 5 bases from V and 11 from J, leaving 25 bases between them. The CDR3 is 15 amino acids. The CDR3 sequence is CASSGTEWGDNEQYF. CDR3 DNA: TGCGCCAGCAGTGGAACAGAATGGGGTGACAATGAGCAGTACTTC.

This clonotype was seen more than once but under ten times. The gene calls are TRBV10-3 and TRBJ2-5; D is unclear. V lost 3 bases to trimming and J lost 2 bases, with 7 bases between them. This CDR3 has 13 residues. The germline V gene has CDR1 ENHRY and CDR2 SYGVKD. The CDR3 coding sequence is TGTGCCATCAGTGAAAGTCAACAAGAGACCCAGTACTTC. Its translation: CAISESQQETQYF.